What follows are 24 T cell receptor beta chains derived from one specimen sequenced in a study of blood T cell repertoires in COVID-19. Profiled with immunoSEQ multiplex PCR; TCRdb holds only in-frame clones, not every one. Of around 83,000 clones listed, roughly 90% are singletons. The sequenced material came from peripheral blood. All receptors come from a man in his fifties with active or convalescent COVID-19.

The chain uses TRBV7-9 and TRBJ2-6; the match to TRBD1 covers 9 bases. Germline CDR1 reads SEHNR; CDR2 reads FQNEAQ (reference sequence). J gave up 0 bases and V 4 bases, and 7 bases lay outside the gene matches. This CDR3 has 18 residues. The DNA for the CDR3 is TGTGCCAGCAGCTCCCGGGACAGGGCCTACTCTGGGGCCAACGTCCTGACTTTC. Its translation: CASSSRDRAYSGANVLTF.

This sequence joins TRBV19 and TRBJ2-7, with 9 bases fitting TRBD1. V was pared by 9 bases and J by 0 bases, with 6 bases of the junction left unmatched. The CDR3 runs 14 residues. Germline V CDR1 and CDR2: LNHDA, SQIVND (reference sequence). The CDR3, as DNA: TGTGCCAGCCAACCGGGACAGGGCTCCTACGAGCAGTACTTC. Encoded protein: CASQPGQGSYEQYF.

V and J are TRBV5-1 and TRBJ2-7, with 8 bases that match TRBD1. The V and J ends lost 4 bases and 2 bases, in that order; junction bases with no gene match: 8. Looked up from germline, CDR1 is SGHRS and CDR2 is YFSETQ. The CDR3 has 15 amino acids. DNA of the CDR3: TGCGCCAGCAGCCCTCACGGGACAGGACCCTACGAGCAGTACTTC. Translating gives CASSPHGTGPYEQYF. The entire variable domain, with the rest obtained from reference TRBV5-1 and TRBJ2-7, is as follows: KAGVTQTPRYLIKTRGQQVTLSCSPISGHRSVSWYQQTPGQGLQFLFEYFSETQRNKGNFPGRFSGRQFSNSRSEMNVSTLELGDSALYLCASSPHGTGPYEQYFGPGTRLTVT.

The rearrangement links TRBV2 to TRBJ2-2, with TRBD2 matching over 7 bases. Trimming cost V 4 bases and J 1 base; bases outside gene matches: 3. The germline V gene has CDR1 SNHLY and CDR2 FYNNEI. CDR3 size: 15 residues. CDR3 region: CASSVSGGNTGELFF. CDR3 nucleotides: TGTGCCAGCAGTGTATCGGGGGGGAACACCGGGGAGCTGTTTTTT.

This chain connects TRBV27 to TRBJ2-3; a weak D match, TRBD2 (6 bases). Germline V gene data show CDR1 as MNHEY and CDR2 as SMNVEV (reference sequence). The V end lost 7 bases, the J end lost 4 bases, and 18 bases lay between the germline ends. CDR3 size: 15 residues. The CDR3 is CASNPAGKRPDTQYF. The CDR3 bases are TGTGCCAGCAACCCAGCGGGCAAACGGCCAGATACGCAGTATTTT.

CDR3: CASEDGGVSTDTQYF. In nucleotides, the CDR3 is TGTGCCAGCGAAGACGGGGGTGTGAGCACAGATACGCAGTATTTT. This chain uses TRBV28 with TRBJ2-3, with a tentative D call TRBD2 (6 bases). V was cut by 8 bases and J by 0 bases, with 15 bases left in between. The length of the CDR3 is 15 residues. Germline CDR1 MDHEN, CDR2 SYDVKM.

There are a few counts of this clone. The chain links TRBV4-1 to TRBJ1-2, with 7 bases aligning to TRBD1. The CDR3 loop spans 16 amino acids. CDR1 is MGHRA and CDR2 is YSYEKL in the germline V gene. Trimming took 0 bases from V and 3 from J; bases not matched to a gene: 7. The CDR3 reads CASSQEYSGGYYGYTF. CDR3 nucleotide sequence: TGCGCCAGCAGCCAAGAATATTCAGGGGGGTACTATGGCTACACCTTC.

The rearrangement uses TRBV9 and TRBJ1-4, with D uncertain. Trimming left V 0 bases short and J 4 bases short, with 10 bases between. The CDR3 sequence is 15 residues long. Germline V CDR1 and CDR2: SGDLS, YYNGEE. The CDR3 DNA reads TGTGCCAGCAGCGTAGCTGGGCAGGATAATGAAAAACTGTTTTTT. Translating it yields CASSVAGQDNEKLFF.

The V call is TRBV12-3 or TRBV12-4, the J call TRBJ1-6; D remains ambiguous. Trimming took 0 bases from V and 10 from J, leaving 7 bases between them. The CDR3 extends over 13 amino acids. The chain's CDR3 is CASSLARESPLHF. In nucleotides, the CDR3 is TGTGCCAGCAGTTTAGCGCGAGAATCACCCCTCCACTTT.

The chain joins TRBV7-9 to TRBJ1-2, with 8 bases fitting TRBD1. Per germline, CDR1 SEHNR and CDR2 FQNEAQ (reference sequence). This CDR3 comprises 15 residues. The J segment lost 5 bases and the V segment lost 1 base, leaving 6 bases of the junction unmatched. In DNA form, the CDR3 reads TGTGCCAGCAGCTTAGGGCAGGGGGCGAGATATGGCTACACCTTC. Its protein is CASSLGQGARYGYTF.

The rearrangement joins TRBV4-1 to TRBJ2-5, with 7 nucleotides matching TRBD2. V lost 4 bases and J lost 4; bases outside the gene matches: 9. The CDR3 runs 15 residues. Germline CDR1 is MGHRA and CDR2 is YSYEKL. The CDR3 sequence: CASSLRTSGGETQYF. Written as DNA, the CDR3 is TGCGCCAGCAGCCTAAGGACTAGTGGAGGAGAGACCCAGTACTTC.

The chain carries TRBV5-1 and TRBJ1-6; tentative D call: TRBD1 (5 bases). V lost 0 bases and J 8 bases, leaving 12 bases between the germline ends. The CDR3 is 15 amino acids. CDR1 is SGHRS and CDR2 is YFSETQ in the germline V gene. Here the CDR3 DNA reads TGCGCCAGCAGCTTGGCCGTAGGAGGGGATTCACCCCTCCACTTT. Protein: CASSLAVGGDSPLHF.

CDR3 sequence reads: CASSAYLGQNTEAFF. CDR3 sequence (DNA): TGTGCCAGCAGCGCCTACCTGGGACAGAACACTGAAGCTTTCTTT. This chain uses TRBV5-5 with TRBJ1-1, with a tentative D call TRBD1 (6 bases). Germline CDR1 SGHKS, CDR2 YYEKEE (reference sequence). V was pared by 4 bases and J by 1 base, with 14 bases between. The CDR3 is 15 amino acids.

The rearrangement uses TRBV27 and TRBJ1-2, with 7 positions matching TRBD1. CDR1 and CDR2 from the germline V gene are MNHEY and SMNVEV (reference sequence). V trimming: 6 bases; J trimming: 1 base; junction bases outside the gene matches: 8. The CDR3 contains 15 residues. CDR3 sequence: CASSWTGWGNYGYTF. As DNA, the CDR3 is TGTGCCAGCAGCTGGACAGGTTGGGGTAACTATGGCTACACCTTC.

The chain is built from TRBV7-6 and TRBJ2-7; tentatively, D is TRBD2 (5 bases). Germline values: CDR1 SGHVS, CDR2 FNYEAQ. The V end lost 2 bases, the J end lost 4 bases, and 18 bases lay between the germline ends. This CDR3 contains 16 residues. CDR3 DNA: TGTGCCAGCAGCTTAACTGCGGAGGTACCTTCTTACGAGCAGTACTTC. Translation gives CASSLTAEVPSYEQYF.

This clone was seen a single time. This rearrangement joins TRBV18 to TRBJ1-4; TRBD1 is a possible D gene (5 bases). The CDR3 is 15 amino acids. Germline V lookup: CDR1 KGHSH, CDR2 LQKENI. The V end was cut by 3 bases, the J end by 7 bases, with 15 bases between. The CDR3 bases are TGTGCCAGCTCACCCCAGGCAGGGAGGGGTGAAAAACTGTTTTTT. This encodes CASSPQAGRGEKLFF.

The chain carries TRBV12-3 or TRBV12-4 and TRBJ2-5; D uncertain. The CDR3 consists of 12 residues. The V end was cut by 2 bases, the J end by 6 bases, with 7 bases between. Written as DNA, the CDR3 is TGTGCCAGCAGTTTAAACAGACAGACCCAGTACTTC. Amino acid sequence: CASSLNRQTQYF.

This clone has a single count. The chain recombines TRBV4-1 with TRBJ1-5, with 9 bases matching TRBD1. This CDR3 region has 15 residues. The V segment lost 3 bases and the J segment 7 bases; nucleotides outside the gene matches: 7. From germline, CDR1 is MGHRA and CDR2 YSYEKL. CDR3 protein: CASSHKTGGGQPQHF. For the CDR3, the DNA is TGCGCCAGCAGCCATAAGACAGGGGGGGGCCAGCCCCAGCATTTT.

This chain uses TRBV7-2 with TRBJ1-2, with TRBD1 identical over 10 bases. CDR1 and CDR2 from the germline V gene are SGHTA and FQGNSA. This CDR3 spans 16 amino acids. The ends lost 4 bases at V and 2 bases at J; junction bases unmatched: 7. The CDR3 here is CASSSRDRGQNYGYTF. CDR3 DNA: TGTGCCAGCAGCTCACGGGACAGGGGACAAAACTATGGCTACACCTTC.

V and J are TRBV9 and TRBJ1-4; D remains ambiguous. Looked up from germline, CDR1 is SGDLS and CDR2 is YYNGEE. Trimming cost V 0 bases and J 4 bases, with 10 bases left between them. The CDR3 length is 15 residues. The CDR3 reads CASSVGGTLNEKLFF. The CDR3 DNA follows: TGTGCCAGCAGCGTAGGAGGAACCCTTAATGAAAAACTGTTTTTT.

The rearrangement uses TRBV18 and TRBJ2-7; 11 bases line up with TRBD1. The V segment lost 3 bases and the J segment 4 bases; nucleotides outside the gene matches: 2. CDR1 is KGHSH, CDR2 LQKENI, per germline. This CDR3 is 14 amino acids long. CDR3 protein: CASSPRDRGYEQYF. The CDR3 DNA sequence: TGTGCCAGCTCACCCAGGGACAGGGGGTACGAGCAGTACTTC.

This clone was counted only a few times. Written as DNA, the CDR3 is TGTGCCCGACAGGGGGCCTATGAGCAGTTCTTC. It codes for CARQGAYEQFF. This chain uses TRBV30 with TRBJ2-1; 10 bases are a match to TRBD1. CDR1 and CDR2 (germline): GTSNPN, SVGIG (reference sequence). The CDR3 is 11 amino acids. The trim removed 8 bases at V and 8 bases at J, leaving 3 bases unmatched.

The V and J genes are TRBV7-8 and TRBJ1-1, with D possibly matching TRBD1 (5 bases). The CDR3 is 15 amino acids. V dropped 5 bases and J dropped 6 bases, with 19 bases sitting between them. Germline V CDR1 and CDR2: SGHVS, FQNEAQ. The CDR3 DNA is TGTGCCAGCAGCCCCACGGGGGGTCTGCCTGCTGAAGCTTTCTTT. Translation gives CASSPTGGLPAEAFF.

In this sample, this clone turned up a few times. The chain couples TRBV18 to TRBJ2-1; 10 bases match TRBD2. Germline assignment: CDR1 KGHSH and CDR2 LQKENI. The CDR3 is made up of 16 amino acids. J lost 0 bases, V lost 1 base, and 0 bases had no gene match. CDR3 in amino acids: CASSPLAGGSYNEQFF. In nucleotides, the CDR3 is TGTGCCAGCTCACCACTAGCGGGGGGCTCCTACAATGAGCAGTTCTTC.